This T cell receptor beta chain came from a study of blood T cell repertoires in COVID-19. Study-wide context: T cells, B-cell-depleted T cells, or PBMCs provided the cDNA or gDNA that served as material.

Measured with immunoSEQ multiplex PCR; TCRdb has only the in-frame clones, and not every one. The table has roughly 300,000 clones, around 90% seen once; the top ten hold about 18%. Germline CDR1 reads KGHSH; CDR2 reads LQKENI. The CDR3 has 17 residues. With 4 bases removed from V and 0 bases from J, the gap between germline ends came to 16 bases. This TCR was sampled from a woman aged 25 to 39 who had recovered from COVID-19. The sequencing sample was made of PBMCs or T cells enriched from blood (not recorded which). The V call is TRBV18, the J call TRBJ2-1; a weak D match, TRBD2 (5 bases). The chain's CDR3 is CASSLGWWRSSYNEQFF. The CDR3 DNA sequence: TGTGCCAGCTCACTGGGCTGGTGGAGGAGCTCCTACAATGAGCAGTTCTTC.